These 17 T cell receptor beta chains share one sample of origin, sequenced in a study of blood T cell repertoires in COVID-19. TCRdb's copy holds only in-frame clones and misses some; the assay was immunoSEQ multiplex PCR. Here the sample spans 170,000 or so clones, 90% to 95% being singletons. The specimen was peripheral blood. The source is a man aged 45-65 years with acute or convalescent COVID-19.

The chain is built from TRBV7-3 and TRBJ2-4; TRBD1 matches at 8 bases. CDR1 is SGHTA and CDR2 is FQGTGA in the germline V gene. The CDR3 totals 14 residues. The J segment lost 8 bases and the V segment lost 5 bases, leaving 8 bases of the junction unmatched. This chain's CDR3 is CASSHRGQGDIQYF. CDR3 coding DNA: TGTGCCAGCAGCCACCGTGGACAGGGAGACATTCAGTACTTC.

The rearrangement links TRBV3-1 (or the pseudogene TRBV3-2) to TRBJ2-1; 13 bases agree with TRBD2. There are 18 residues in the CDR3. CDR1 and CDR2 (germline): LGHDT, YNNKEL (reference sequence). With 4 bases clipped from V and 9 bases from J, the junction kept 15 bases outside the gene matches. CDR3 region: CASSLTAGGLAGLGEQFF. The CDR3 coding sequence is TGTGCCAGCAGCCTAACGGCTGGGGGACTAGCGGGACTTGGTGAGCAGTTCTTC.

This chain links TRBV25-1 with TRBJ1-1, with 7 bases that match TRBD1. The CDR3 has 11 amino acids. Germline assignment: CDR1 MGHDK and CDR2 SYGVNS. Trimming removed 6 bases from V and 10 bases from J; junction bases left unmatched: 5. The CDR3 is CASRNTGVAFF. DNA for the CDR3: TGTGCCAGCAGAAATACAGGGGTAGCTTTCTTT.

The V gene is TRBV7-9, the J gene TRBJ1-1; D is uncertain. V lost 5 bases to trimming and J lost 2 bases, with 9 bases between them. This CDR3 has 13 amino acids. Germline values: CDR1 SEHNR, CDR2 FQNEAQ (reference sequence). Written as DNA, the CDR3 is TGTGCCAGCAGCACCGACACCAACACTGAAGCTTTCTTT. Its protein is CASSTDTNTEAFF. Supplemented by reference TRBV7-9 and TRBJ1-1, the full variable domain reads DTGVSQNPRHKITKRGQNVTFRCDPISEHNRLYWYRQTLGQGPEFLTYFQNEAQLEKSRLLSDRFSAERPKGSFSTLEIQRTEQGDSAMYLCASSTDTNTEAFFGQGTRLTVV.

This clone was detected only a few times. J is TRBJ1-1 and V is TRBV4-2; no firm D call. Per germline, CDR1 LGHNA and CDR2 YNFKEQ. The CDR3 extends over 13 amino acids. With 0 bases removed from V and 8 bases from J, the gap between germline ends came to 10 bases. The CDR3 sequence: CASSQDTLSEAFF. CDR3 nucleotide sequence: TGTGCCAGCAGCCAAGACACTCTGTCGGAAGCTTTCTTT.

V usage is TRBV5-5 and J usage is TRBJ2-5; D gene ambiguous. V was shortened by 5 bases and J by 5 bases, with 16 bases between the two germline ends. The V gene's germline CDR1 is SGHKS and CDR2 YYEKEE (reference sequence). The CDR3 sequence is 14 residues long. CDR3 nucleotide sequence: TGTGCCAGCAGGGCGGCCTCCGCCGGGGAGACCCAGTACTTC. Its translation is CASRAASAGETQYF.

The chain combines TRBV11-2 with TRBJ1-6; D call uncertain. V lost 4 bases, J lost 0 bases, and 4 bases lay in between. This CDR3 has 14 amino acids. CDR1 and CDR2 from the germline V gene are SGHAT and FQNNGV. CDR3 sequence reads: CASSWSSYNSPLHF. The CDR3 coding sequence is TGTGCCAGCAGCTGGAGCTCCTATAATTCACCCCTCCACTTT. Using reference TRBV11-2 and TRBJ1-6 for the parts outside the CDR3, the full variable domain is EAGVAQSPRYKIIEKRQSVAFWCNPISGHATLYWYQQILGQGPKLLIQFQNNGVVDDSQLPKDRFSAERLKGVDSTLKIQPAKLEDSAVYLCASSWSSYNSPLHFGNGTRLTVT.

This clone was observed a few times. The chain couples TRBV9 to TRBJ1-5, with 7 bases aligning to TRBD1. This CDR3 has 15 residues. V lost 4 bases and J lost 8; bases outside the gene matches: 12. CDR1 is SGDLS and CDR2 is YYNGEE in the germline V gene. Written as DNA, the CDR3 is TGTGCCAGCAGCCCAGGGGGGCAGTTGCTGGAGCCCCAGCATTTT. It codes for CASSPGGQLLEPQHF.

V usage is TRBV5-6 and J usage is TRBJ1-4, with D possibly matching TRBD1 (6 bases). With 2 bases removed from V and 10 bases from J, the gap between germline ends came to 12 bases. CDR3 length: 13 residues. Germline-derived CDR1 and CDR2 are SGHDT and YYEEEE. CDR3 nucleotides: TGTGCCAGCAGCTTCCAGGGGACGGGAAAACTGTTTTTT. Translating gives CASSFQGTGKLFF. Based on the CDR3 plus reference TRBV5-6 and TRBJ1-4, the full variable domain is DAGVTQSPTHLIKTRGQQVTLRCSPKSGHDTVSWYQQALGQGPQFIFQYYEEEERQRGNFPDRFSGHQFPNYSSELNVNALLLGDSALYLCASSFQGTGKLFFGSGTQLSVL.

This chain joins TRBV19 and TRBJ2-6, with TRBD1 identical over 8 bases. Germline lookup yields CDR1 LNHDA and CDR2 SQIVND (reference sequence). Unmatched junction bases numbered 7, after V lost 3 bases and J lost 0 bases. CDR3 length: 18 amino acids. The CDR3 loop reads CASSIWGQASSGANVLTF. DNA of the CDR3: TGTGCCAGTAGTATCTGGGGACAGGCAAGCTCTGGGGCCAACGTCCTGACTTTC.

The count of this clone is one. The chain links TRBV2 to TRBJ2-7; 12 bases map to TRBD2. The CDR3 totals 12 residues. V gave up 8 bases and J gave up 4 bases; unmatched junction bases: 0. The germline CDR1 and CDR2 sequences are SNHLY and FYNNEI. CDR3 DNA: TGTGCCAGCGGGACTAGCGGGTACGAGCAGTACTTC. Translated: CASGTSGYEQYF.

The chain has TRBV24-1 and TRBJ1-2, with 9 positions matching TRBD1. After removal of 3 bases from V and 8 bases from J, the junction contained 15 bases not matched to a gene. CDR1 is KGHDR, CDR2 SFDVKD, per germline. The CDR3 contains 17 residues. Here the CDR3 DNA reads TGTGCCACCAGTGATCCGGACAGGGGCGAGTTCCCTCTAGGCTACACCTTC. Protein: CATSDPDRGEFPLGYTF.

In the case of this clone: Other DNA sequences of this sample code for an identical CDR3. V is TRBV2 and J is TRBJ1-6; D gene unclear. CDR1 is SNHLY and CDR2 is FYNNEI in the germline V gene. Trimming took off 0 bases at V and 7 bases at J, with 7 bases between the two ends. The CDR3 runs to 14 residues. The CDR3 reads CASSEARLNSPLHF. In DNA, the CDR3 is TGTGCCAGCAGTGAAGCTAGATTGAATTCACCCCTCCACTTT.

The V and J genes are TRBV19 and TRBJ1-5, with D unclear. The CDR3 is 15 residues long. Trimming removed 1 base from V and 1 base from J, with 8 bases in between. CDR1 is LNHDA and CDR2 is SQIVND in the germline V gene (reference sequence). Here the CDR3 DNA reads TGTGCCAGTAGTATAGTTTCAGGCAGCAATCAGCCCCAGCATTTT. This sequence encodes CASSIVSGSNQPQHF. Filled out from reference TRBV19 and TRBJ1-5, the complete variable domain reads DGGITQSPKYLFRKEGQNVTLSCEQNLNHDAMYWYRQDPGQGLRLIYYSQIVNDFQKGDIAEGYSVSREKKESFPLTVTSAQKNPTAFYLCASSIVSGSNQPQHFGDGTRLSIL.

The rearrangement uses TRBV27 and TRBJ1-6, with unresolved D. The V gene's germline CDR1 is MNHEY and CDR2 SMNVEV (reference sequence). Between the trimmed V and J ends, which lost 1 base and 7 bases, there was a span of 11 bases. The CDR3 has 15 residues. CDR3 amino acids: CASSLLTGGNSPLHF. The CDR3 region has the DNA TGTGCCAGCAGTTTATTGACCGGAGGGAATTCACCCCTCCACTTT.

The rearrangement uses TRBV24-1 and TRBJ2-3; 8 nucleotides align to TRBD1. Germline trimming cut 3 bases from V and 2 bases from J; bases unmatched to any gene: 9. The CDR3 runs to 17 residues. CDR1 is KGHDR, CDR2 SFDVKD, per germline. CDR3 loop: CATSDPRNRGDTDTQYF. CDR3 DNA: TGTGCCACCAGTGATCCGAGGAACAGGGGGGACACAGATACGCAGTATTTT.

The DNA for the CDR3 is TGTGCCAGCAGCTTAGATGGCGGGATTAACGATGAGCAGTTCTTC. This translates into CASSLDGGINDEQFF. The V and J genes are TRBV7-8 and TRBJ2-1, with D possibly TRBD2 on 6 matching bases. Germline assignment: CDR1 SGHVS and CDR2 FQNEAQ. Trimming cost V 1 base and J 8 bases, with 15 bases left between them. The CDR3 loop spans 15 amino acids.